The 31 T cell receptor beta chains listed next were all sequenced from one sample in a study of glioma-infiltrating T cells. Using RNA template, CDR3s of TCR alpha and beta were amplified with iRepertoire arm-PCR. TCRdb reprocessed the multiplex PCR reads via MiXCR and lists one record per CDR3 protein. The sample has around 150,000 distinct CDR3 sequences; around 40% are singletons. Sequenced material: glioma tissue, nonneoplastic brain tissue, or PBMCs (not recorded which). The origin of the receptors is a human donor with low-grade glioma or glioblastoma, undergoing nonglioma brain surgery, or in good health (not recorded which).

The chain couples TRBV10-3 to TRBJ2-3, with D unresolved. Germline V gene lookup returns CDR1 ENHRY and CDR2 SYGVKD. There are 13 residues in the CDR3. The V end lost 7 bases, the J end lost 4 bases, and 12 bases lay between the germline ends. The CDR3, as DNA: TGTGCCATCATGGGCAAAGTGTCAGATACGCAGTATTTT. Its translation is CAIMGKVSDTQYF.

The CDR3 is CASSQDLPRAETQYF. DNA for the CDR3: TGCGCCAGCAGCCAAGATCTCCCCCGGGCGGAGACCCAGTACTTC. V usage is TRBV4-3 and J usage is TRBJ2-5; D gene ambiguous. Germline CDR1 is LGHNA and CDR2 is YSLEER. Trimming removed 0 bases from V and 5 bases from J, with 13 bases in between. This CDR3 is built from 15 residues.

Ten or more counts support this clonotype. The J gene is TRBJ1-1, the V gene TRBV27; D remains ambiguous. The CDR3 has 14 amino acids. V lost 2 bases and J 4 bases, leaving 11 bases between the germline ends. Looked up from germline, CDR1 is MNHEY and CDR2 is SMNVEV (reference sequence). CDR3 DNA sequence: TGTGCCAGCAGTTTACAGCGATGGGGCACTGAAGCTTTCTTT. It encodes CASSLQRWGTEAFF.

As regards this clonotype: An end of the junction does not agree with germline; a read error may underlie this. The chain links TRBV6-1 to TRBJ2-2; 9 nucleotides align to TRBD1. Germline CDR1 MNHNS, CDR2 SASEGT. The CDR3 extends over 16 amino acids. The CDR3 region is CVSSEAGQGNTGELFF. CDR3 DNA: TGTGTCAGCAGTGAAGCGGGACAGGGAAACACCGGGGAGCTGTTTTTT.

The chain links TRBV20-1 to TRBJ2-7; 14 bases agree with TRBD2. From germline, CDR1 is DFQATT and CDR2 SNEGSKA (reference sequence). CDR3 length: 15 residues. V trimming: 3 bases; J trimming: 4 bases; junction bases outside the gene matches: 5. The CDR3 loop reads CSARAGTSGRYEQYF. The CDR3, as DNA: TGCAGTGCTAGGGCCGGGACTAGCGGGAGATACGAGCAGTACTTC.

This clonotype was detected ten times or more. The rearrangement uses TRBV20-1 and TRBJ1-1, with 7 positions matching TRBD1. Trimming removed 6 bases from V and 0 bases from J; junction bases left unmatched: 4. The CDR3 consists of 13 residues. The germline gives CDR1 DFQATT, CDR2 SNEGSKA (reference sequence). CDR3 DNA: TGCAGTGCCAAGGGACAGTTGAACACTGAAGCTTTCTTT. This gives the protein CSAKGQLNTEAFF.

This rearrangement joins TRBV7-9 to TRBJ1-1; no definite D call. This CDR3 has 14 residues. CDR1 SEHNR and CDR2 FQNEAQ come from the germline V gene (reference sequence). V was clipped by 8 bases and J by 1 base, with 14 bases between them. CDR3 region: CASRQDSGNTEAFF. CDR3 nucleotide sequence: TGTGCCAGCCGCCAGGACTCAGGGAACACTGAAGCTTTCTTT.

As to this clonotype: One end of the junction does not line up with germline, which may come from a read error. CDR3: CATSRDLGGIQYF. The DNA of the CDR3 is TGTGCCACCAGCAGAGATCTGGGGGGCATTCAGTACTTC. This chain links TRBV7-9 with TRBJ2-4; D is perhaps TRBD2 (6 bases). CDR1 is SEHNR and CDR2 is FQNEAQ in the germline V gene (reference sequence). The CDR3 covers 13 residues.

CDR3: CASTDRGRGFTDTQYF. DNA of the CDR3: TGTGCCAGCACCGATCGGGGGCGCGGGTTCACAGATACGCAGTATTTT. The chain links TRBV6-1 to TRBJ2-3; D might be TRBD1 or TRBD2, each matching 6 bases. This CDR3 comprises 16 residues. CDR1 is MNHNS, CDR2 SASEGT, per germline. V dropped 7 bases and J dropped 2 bases, with 19 bases sitting between them.

This clonotype has a single count. The V call is TRBV18, the J call TRBJ1-1, with D possibly being TRBD1 (6 bases). The CDR3 covers 15 residues. V was pared by 4 bases and J by 0 bases, with 12 bases between. Germline V lookup: CDR1 KGHSH, CDR2 LQKENI. The chain's CDR3 is CASSQGQLLNTEAFF. The DNA of the CDR3 is TGTGCCAGCTCACAAGGACAGTTATTGAACACTGAAGCTTTCTTT.

The V and J genes are TRBV7-9 and TRBJ1-5; D unresolved. This CDR3 has 16 amino acids. V lost 1 base and J lost 5, with 15 bases in between. Germline V lookup: CDR1 SEHNR, CDR2 FQNEAQ (reference sequence). CDR3 nucleotides: TGTGCCAGCAGCTTAGTGGGCACAGCTTCAGATCAGCCCCAGCATTTT. Its protein product is CASSLVGTASDQPQHF.

The sample holds many counts of this clonotype. The chain employs TRBV4-2 and TRBJ2-1; D tentatively fits TRBD1 or TRBD2 (5 bases each). The CDR3 has 16 residues. CDR1 is LGHNA, CDR2 YNFKEQ, per germline. Trimming left V 1 base short and J 3 bases short, with 13 bases between. CDR3 sequence (DNA): TGTGCCAGCAGCCAAGCCCTTGGGACGGACTACAATGAGCAGTTCTTC. Protein product: CASSQALGTDYNEQFF.

This chain connects TRBV7-9 to TRBJ2-4; D not certain. This CDR3 is built from 15 residues. CDR1 is SEHNR, CDR2 FQNEAQ, per germline (reference sequence). Trimming removed 6 bases from V and 4 bases from J, with 16 bases in between. DNA for the CDR3: TGTGCCAGCAGAAACCCCGCCGGATCTAAAAACATTCAGTACTTC. This translates into CASRNPAGSKNIQYF.

In DNA form, the CDR3 reads TGCAGTACCCGACCGCCGATCGGACAGGGGGGCGTGAGCAACAATGAGCAGTTCTTC. It specifies CSTRPPIGQGGVSNNEQFF. This chain uses TRBV20-1 with TRBJ2-1, with 10 bases fitting TRBD1. V gave up 8 bases and J gave up 5 bases; unmatched junction bases: 24. The CDR3 is 19 amino acids. CDR1 is DFQATT, CDR2 SNEGSKA, per germline (reference sequence).

This clonotype was detected ten times or more. The chain employs TRBV28 and TRBJ2-5, with a possible D match to TRBD1 (5 bases). The V end lost 4 bases, the J end lost 4 bases, and 19 bases lay between the germline ends. The CDR3 loop spans 16 amino acids. Per the germline V gene, CDR1 is MDHEN and CDR2 is SYDVKM. The CDR3 spells CASSSPLQGSRETQYF. The CDR3 nucleotides read TGTGCCAGCAGTTCCCCCCTTCAGGGTTCCCGAGAGACCCAGTACTTC.

This chain uses TRBV7-2 with TRBJ1-5; D unresolved. Trimming cost V 5 bases and J 7 bases, with 18 bases left between them. The CDR3 has 15 residues. Germline CDR1 SGHTA, CDR2 FQGNSA. In DNA, the CDR3 is TGTGCCAGCAGCGAAGGGTCCCTCACTGAACAGCCCCAGCATTTT. Its protein is CASSEGSLTEQPQHF. Filled out from reference TRBV7-2 and TRBJ1-5, the complete variable domain reads GAGVSQSPSNKVTEKGKDVELRCDPISGHTALYWYRQSLGQGLEFLIYFQGNSAPDKSGLPSDRFSAERTGGSVSTLTIQRTQQEDSAVYLCASSEGSLTEQPQHFGDGTRLSIL.

With respect to this clonotype: At one boundary the junction diverges from the germline segment, which might be a read error. This chain links TRBV3-1 with TRBJ2-7; D unresolved. The CDR3 has 13 amino acids. Germline values: CDR1 LGHDT, CDR2 YNNKEL (reference sequence). The CDR3 spells CASSQGSAYERYF. Here the CDR3 DNA reads TGTGCCAGCAGCCAAGGTTCGGCCTACGAGCGGTACTTC.

In this sample, this clonotype turned up a few times. The chain employs TRBV27 and TRBJ1-6, with D perhaps matching TRBD1 (5 bases). Trimming left V 6 bases short and J 6 bases short, with 9 bases between. This CDR3 is built from 13 residues. CDR1 is MNHEY, CDR2 SMNVEV, per germline (reference sequence). The CDR3 region has the DNA TGTGCCAGCAGCCTCCAGGGTAATTCACCCCTCCACTTT. Residues: CASSLQGNSPLHF.

The J gene is TRBJ2-3, the V gene TRBV6-5; D ambiguous. CDR3 length: 14 residues. Germline V gives CDR1 MNHEY, CDR2 SVGAGI. Deletions cut 0 bases from V and 3 bases from J, with 7 bases between. This chain's CDR3 is CASSYSGRTDTQYF. The CDR3 region has the DNA TGTGCCAGCAGTTACTCGGGCAGAACAGATACGCAGTATTTT.

Only a few counts were recorded for this clonotype. At one of its ends the junction is not consistent with the germline gene, which may arise from a read error. The chain joins TRBV15 to TRBJ2-3; 12 nucleotides line up with TRBD1. The germline gives CDR1 LNHNV, CDR2 YYDKDF (reference sequence). The CDR3 is 16 residues long. The CDR3 here is CATSRVPGQGADAQYF. CDR3 DNA sequence: TGTGCCACCAGCAGAGTCCCGGGACAGGGGGCAGATGCGCAGTATTTT.

The V gene is TRBV6-5, the J gene TRBJ2-1, with D uncertain. The CDR3 sequence is 13 residues long. Looked up from germline, CDR1 is MNHEY and CDR2 is SVGAGI. Trimming cost V 2 bases and J 5 bases, with 7 bases left between them. CDR3 DNA: TGTGCCAGCAGTTACAAGAATCACAATGAGCAGTTCTTC. Its translation is CASSYKNHNEQFF.

The V gene is TRBV7-9, the J gene TRBJ1-2; 9 positions match TRBD1. V was clipped by 3 bases and J by 1 base; unmatched bases: 3. Germline CDR1 and CDR2: SEHNR and FQNEAQ (reference sequence). This CDR3 is built from 15 residues. The CDR3 coding sequence is TGTGCCAGCAGCTTCACAGGGGGCAGTAACTATGGCTACACCTTC. Residues: CASSFTGGSNYGYTF.

This chain links TRBV5-1 with TRBJ2-3; D is unresolved. V was shortened by 7 bases and J by 2 bases, with 5 bases between the two germline ends. The germline CDR1 and CDR2 sequences are SGHRS and YFSETQ. The CDR3 sequence is 11 residues long. CDR3 in amino acids: CASPVTDTQYF. The CDR3 DNA is TGCGCCAGCCCAGTCACAGATACGCAGTATTTT.

The chain links TRBV19 to TRBJ1-1; unclear D gene. The V end was cut by 10 bases, the J end by 1 base, with 19 bases between. This CDR3 has 15 amino acids. The germline gives CDR1 LNHDA, CDR2 SQIVND (reference sequence). CDR3 sequence: CATAPLRTGNTEAFF. The CDR3 coding sequence is TGTGCCACCGCGCCGCTCAGGACGGGGAACACTGAAGCTTTCTTT.

The V gene is TRBV20-1, the J gene TRBJ2-1; D possibly corresponds to TRBD2 (6 bases). The germline V gene has CDR1 DFQATT and CDR2 SNEGSKA (reference sequence). The CDR3 contains 14 residues. Trimming left V 6 bases short and J 6 bases short, with 18 bases between. This chain's CDR3 is CSAEGRGVVNEQFF. Written as DNA, the CDR3 is TGCAGTGCGGAGGGACGGGGTGTCGTCAATGAGCAGTTCTTC.

This chain links TRBV24-1 with TRBJ2-5; TRBD1 matches at 10 bases. The V gene end was trimmed by 5 bases and the J gene end by 2 bases; junction bases not matched to a gene: 7. The CDR3 is 16 residues long. Germline-derived CDR1 and CDR2 are KGHDR and SFDVKD. This CDR3 reads CATSGMPGQGQETQYF. The CDR3 bases are TGTGCCACCAGTGGGATGCCGGGACAGGGGCAAGAGACCCAGTACTTC.

There are many counts of this clonotype. This CDR3 is CASSSRRGLGQETQYF. CDR3 DNA: TGTGCCAGCAGTTCCCGTCGGGGGCTAGGCCAAGAGACCCAGTACTTC. The J gene is TRBJ2-5, the V gene TRBV12-3 or TRBV12-4; D is possibly TRBD1 or TRBD2 (6 bases each). Trimming took 4 bases from V and 1 from J, leaving 16 bases between them. The CDR3 is made up of 16 amino acids.

This clonotype has a handful of counts. The V and J genes are TRBV2 and TRBJ1-1; TRBD1 matches 7 bases. Germline V gene lookup returns CDR1 SNHLY and CDR2 FYNNEI. There are 14 residues in the CDR3. Unmatched junction bases numbered 6, after V lost 6 bases and J lost 2 bases. DNA for the CDR3: TGTGCCAGCAGGAGGGACAGCCGAAACACTGAAGCTTTCTTT. It translates to CASRRDSRNTEAFF. The variable domain in full, with the rest retrieved from reference TRBV2 and TRBJ1-1, is EPEVTQTPSHQVTQMGQEVILRCVPISNHLYFYWYRQILGQKVEFLVSFYNNEISEKSEIFDDQFSVERPDGSNFTLKIRSTKLEDSAMYFCASRRDSRNTEAFFGQGTRLTVV.

Here the CDR3 reads CASSFRWGLGEQFF. The DNA for the CDR3 is TGTGCCAGCAGCTTTAGGTGGGGGCTCGGTGAGCAGTTCTTC. The genes are TRBV7-9 and TRBJ2-1; a possible D gene is TRBD1 (6 bases). V was cut by 3 bases and J by 9 bases, with 15 bases left in between. CDR3 length equals 14 residues. Germline lookup yields CDR1 SEHNR and CDR2 FQNEAQ (reference sequence). The variable domain in full, with the rest retrieved from reference TRBV7-9 and TRBJ2-1, is DTGVSQNPRHKITKRGQNVTFRCDPISEHNRLYWYRQTLGQGPEFLTYFQNEAQLEKSRLLSDRFSAERPKGSFSTLEIQRTEQGDSAMYLCASSFRWGLGEQFFGPGTRLTVL.

The V gene is TRBV20-1, the J gene TRBJ2-7; D possibly corresponds to TRBD1 (5 bases). The CDR3 runs to 11 residues. V lost 3 bases and J lost 6, with 9 bases in between. Germline V CDR1 and CDR2: DFQATT, SNEGSKA (reference sequence). The DNA of the CDR3 is TGCAGTGCTAGGGGGCCGGGCGAGCAGTACTTC. Its protein is CSARGPGEQYF.

This clonotype occurred a few times. The J gene is TRBJ2-5, the V gene TRBV20-1; D is possibly TRBD1 or TRBD2 (6 bases each). Trimming pared 3 bases from V and 5 bases from J, leaving 19 bases between. The CDR3 sequence is 15 residues long. Germline V gene lookup returns CDR1 DFQATT and CDR2 SNEGSKA (reference sequence). CDR3 region: CSARQPGAGKETQYF. In nucleotides, the CDR3 is TGCAGTGCTAGGCAGCCGGGGGCGGGAAAGGAGACCCAGTACTTC.